This passage covers 8 T cell receptor beta chains from one sample sequenced in a study of cytomegalovirus exposure and HLA in healthy donors. The PCR made use of 60 Vbeta and 13 Jbeta primers. The repertoire was sequenced with immunoSEQ multiplex PCR; TCRdb's copy has only in-frame clones and lacks some. The table includes over 150,000 clones, approximately 73% detected once. Source material: PBMCs. These receptors came from a woman younger than 35 in good health and CMV-seropositive.

The rearrangement joins TRBV28 to TRBJ1-5; D remains unclear. This CDR3 is 14 amino acids long. The ends were cut back, 7 bases at V and 7 bases at J, with 17 bases in the middle. Germline assignment: CDR1 MDHEN and CDR2 SYDVKM. CDR3 loop: CASTISLGRQPQHF. Here the CDR3 DNA reads TGTGCCAGCACCATCTCTCTAGGTCGGCAGCCCCAGCATTTT.

The chain joins TRBV9 to TRBJ2-5; the D gene is possibly TRBD2 (5 bases). The J call could be wrong; TRBJ2-7 is a better fit for the DNA end. The CDR3 is 19 residues long. Germline CDR1 is SGDLS and CDR2 is YYNGEE. The CDR3 loop is CASSPHDPGLPLDSYEQYF. CDR3 bases: TGTGCCAGCAGCCCACATGACCCTGGACTGCCGTTGGATAGTTACGAGCAGTACTTC.

The chain is built from TRBV25-1 and TRBJ2-7; TRBD1 matches at 11 bases. The V segment lost 4 bases and the J segment 5 bases; nucleotides outside the gene matches: 7. This CDR3 is 15 amino acids long. The V gene's germline CDR1 is MGHDK and CDR2 SYGVNS. This chain's CDR3 is CASSVIGQGANEQYF. In nucleotides, the CDR3 is TGTGCCAGCAGTGTTATTGGACAGGGGGCGAACGAGCAGTACTTC.

The chain joins TRBV5-1 to TRBJ1-1, with a tentative D call TRBD1 (5 bases). The CDR3 consists of 15 residues. The germline CDR1 and CDR2 sequences are SGHRS and YFSETQ. The V and J ends lost 1 base and 6 bases respectively, with 16 bases between them. The CDR3 sequence is CASSLTGGSFSEAFF. CDR3 nucleotide sequence: TGCGCCAGCAGCTTGACCGGGGGGAGTTTTTCTGAAGCTTTCTTT.

The chain employs TRBV5-4 and TRBJ2-7, with D tentatively TRBD2 (5 bases). V gave up 2 bases and J gave up 2 bases, with 8 bases separating them. Germline-derived CDR1 and CDR2 are SGHNT and YYREEE (reference sequence). The CDR3 covers 13 residues. The CDR3 DNA reads TGTGCCAGCAGCTTCCTCGGGACCTACGAGCAGTACTTC. Encoded protein: CASSFLGTYEQYF.

The CDR3 coding sequence is TGTGCCAGCAGCGGGGGGAAGGCCTCAGATACGCAGTATTTT. This translates into CASSGGKASDTQYF. V and J are TRBV7-3 and TRBJ2-3; D is possibly TRBD2 (6 bases). V lost 5 bases, J lost 4 bases, and 13 bases lay in between. CDR3 length: 14 residues. CDR1 and CDR2 from the germline V gene are SGHTA and FQGTGA.

The chain uses TRBV5-4 and TRBJ2-7, with 14 bases identical to TRBD2. The germline gives CDR1 SGHNT, CDR2 YYREEE (reference sequence). The CDR3 contains 18 residues. V shed 1 base and J 2 bases; nucleotides not matched to a gene: 8. The CDR3 DNA follows: TGTGCCAGCAGCTTGCGGACTAGCGGGGGGTTGCTGACCTACGAGCAGTACTTC. Translated: CASSLRTSGGLLTYEQYF.

The sample holds a few counts of this clone. The V and J genes are TRBV30 and TRBJ1-1; D unresolved. Trimming stripped 1 base from V and 7 bases from J, with 7 bases between. Germline CDR1 reads GTSNPN; CDR2 reads SVGIG (reference sequence). The CDR3 extends over 11 amino acids. The CDR3 sequence: CAWSDSGEAFF. DNA of the CDR3: TGTGCCTGGAGTGATTCAGGTGAAGCTTTCTTT. Supplemented by reference TRBV30 and TRBJ1-1, the full variable domain reads SQTIHQWPATLVQPVGSPLSLECTVEGTSNPNLYWYRQAAGRGLQLLFYSVGIGQISSEVPQNLSASRPQDRQFILSSKKLLLSDSGFYLCAWSDSGEAFFGQGTRLTVV.